Below are 32 T cell receptor beta chains sequenced from a single sample in a study. Cells sorted as Tregs were CD4+, CD25+ and CD127-/low. TCRdb re-called the 5' RACE reads through MiXCR, storing one row per CDR3 protein. There are under 9,500 distinct CDR3 sequences in the sample; 34% occur only once, and 5.6% lies in the top ten. The specimen sequenced was Tregs sorted from blood. These receptors came from a female donor with breast cancer.

By proportion, this clonotype is medium-sized (0.01 to 0.1%). The V gene is TRBV20-1, the J gene TRBJ2-5; D tentatively fits TRBD1 or TRBD2 (5 bases each). Trimming shortened V by 5 bases and J by 4 bases, and 11 bases separated the two germline ends. Germline V gene data show CDR1 as DFQATT and CDR2 as SNEGSKA (reference sequence). The CDR3 runs 12 residues. As DNA, the CDR3 is TGCAGTGCTGGGGGTTTGGGAGAGACCCAGTACTTC. Protein product: CSAGGLGETQYF.

Details on this clonotype: It may be a read error: a sequence one base away is much more abundant. The gene calls are TRBV18 and TRBJ2-5; D remains unclear. This CDR3 region has 12 residues. Germline V gene data show CDR1 as KGHSH and CDR2 as LQKENI. The CDR3 sequence: CVSSGPPETQYF. CDR3 coding DNA: TGTGTCAGCTCAGGACCTCCCGAGACCCAGTACTTC.

By frequency in the sample, this clonotype is medium-sized (0.01 to 0.1%). This chain uses TRBV28 with TRBJ2-7; D unclear. The CDR3 runs to 11 residues. The germline V gene encodes CDR1 MDHEN and CDR2 SYDVKM. Trimming removed 6 bases at V and 6 bases at J, with 9 bases between. The chain's CDR3 is CASRLNSEQYF. The CDR3 bases are TGTGCCAGCAGGCTAAACAGCGAGCAGTACTTC.

This clonotype has just a few counts. The junction does not match germline at one end; this may be a read error. The chain is built from TRBV27 and TRBJ2-7; 8 nucleotides align to TRBD1. The germline gives CDR1 MNHEY, CDR2 SMNVEV (reference sequence). The CDR3 extends over 15 amino acids. CDR3 DNA: TGTGCCGGCAGTTTATACGGGACAGGCGGGGAAGAGCAGTACTTC. It specifies CAGSLYGTGGEEQYF.

This clonotype was counted between two and nine times. The chain uses TRBV25-1 and TRBJ2-7, with a tentative D call TRBD2 (5 bases). CDR1 is MGHDK, CDR2 SYGVNS, per germline. V lost 2 bases and J 0 bases, leaving 29 bases between the germline ends. CDR3 length: 21 amino acids. The CDR3 bases are TGTGCCAGCAGTGAAGCATTCACCCAACACCGTTTCCGGGAAAGCTCCTACGAGCAGTACTTC. Translating it yields CASSEAFTQHRFRESSYEQYF.

In this sample, this clonotype is medium-sized. The chain has TRBV20-1 and TRBJ2-1; 9 bases agree with TRBD1. This CDR3 is built from 13 residues. CDR1 DFQATT and CDR2 SNEGSKA come from the germline V gene (reference sequence). The junction had 8 bases not matched to a gene; V was cut back by 6 bases and J by 8 bases. DNA for the CDR3: TGCAGTGCCGAAACAGGGGGCATGGATGAGCAGTTCTTC. Protein sequence: CSAETGGMDEQFF.

This clonotype was seen only once. A much larger clone lies one base from this, so it may be a read error. The chain has TRBV6-1 and TRBJ1-1, with 9 positions matching TRBD1. The CDR3 consists of 14 residues. Per germline, CDR1 MNHNS and CDR2 SASEGT. The CDR3 coding sequence is TGTGCCAGCACGCGAGACAGGGGGGGAACTGGAGCTTTCTTT. This translates into CASTRDRGGTGAFF.

In regard to this clonotype: A much larger clone differs from this one at a single base, so this may be a read error. This rearrangement joins TRBV3-1 to TRBJ2-1; unclear D gene. The CDR3 is made up of 14 amino acids. CDR1 is LGHDT, CDR2 YNNKEL, per germline (reference sequence). CDR3: CASGQDPVVDEQFF. The CDR3, as DNA: TGTGCCAGCGGCCAAGATCCGGTGGTCGATGAGCAGTTCTTC.

By proportion, this clonotype is medium-sized (0.01 to 0.1%). J is TRBJ1-1 and V is TRBV6-5, with TRBD1 identical over 7 bases. Looked up from germline, CDR1 is MNHEY and CDR2 is SVGAGI. The CDR3 is made up of 16 amino acids. J gave up 1 base and V 5 bases, and 10 bases lay outside the gene matches. CDR3 sequence (DNA): TGTGCCAGCAGTAAAACCTGGACAGGAGGGAACACTGAAGCTTTCTTT. It specifies CASSKTWTGGNTEAFF.

The V and J genes are TRBV20-1 and TRBJ2-7; D possibly uses TRBD1 or TRBD2 (5 bases each). The V gene lost 5 bases and the J gene lost 5 bases, with 19 bases spanning the gap. Germline CDR1 DFQATT, CDR2 SNEGSKA (reference sequence). CDR3 length equals 14 residues. The CDR3 DNA reads TGCAGTGCTCGCCGGGACGGAGGTCTCGACGAGCAGTACTTC. This translates into CSARRDGGLDEQYF.

In regard to this clonotype: This likely comes from a read error, as the CDR3 has no conserved phenylalanine or tryptophan at its end. The chain couples TRBV7-2 to TRBJ2-1; D perhaps matches TRBD2 (6 bases). Germline V gene data show CDR1 as SGHTA and CDR2 as FQGNSA. The V gene lost 4 bases and the J gene lost 8 bases, with 15 bases spanning the gap. The CDR3 spans 14 residues. CDR3 sequence: CASSSTGGPDEQFL. CDR3 bases: TGTGCCAGCAGCTCGACCGGAGGGCCAGATGAGCAGTTCCTC.

The chain has TRBV20-1 and TRBJ1-5; 7 nucleotides align to TRBD1. This CDR3 contains 12 residues. J gave up 9 bases and V 5 bases, and 7 bases lay outside the gene matches. Germline V gene sequence: CDR1 DFQATT, CDR2 SNEGSKA (reference sequence). This CDR3 reads CSAPGRGRPQHF. The CDR3 DNA reads TGCAGTGCTCCCGGCAGGGGGAGGCCCCAGCATTTT.

The table lists this clonotype with a few counts. V and J are TRBV20-1 and TRBJ2-7, with D possibly matching TRBD2 (5 bases). The CDR3 consists of 14 residues. V dropped 0 bases and J dropped 3 bases, with 12 bases sitting between them. Germline V gene lookup returns CDR1 DFQATT and CDR2 SNEGSKA (reference sequence). For the CDR3, the DNA is TGCAGTGCTAGAGATCCCTCTGAGGGCTACGAGCAGTACTTC. Its protein product is CSARDPSEGYEQYF.

The J gene is TRBJ2-1, the V gene TRBV7-2; D uncertain. Trimming took 5 bases from V and 8 from J, leaving 7 bases between them. The CDR3 length is 11 residues. Germline V gene data show CDR1 as SGHTA and CDR2 as FQGNSA. The chain's CDR3 is CASSPVDEQFF. The CDR3 bases are TGTGCCAGCAGCCCCGTCGATGAGCAGTTCTTC.

Only one count was recorded for this clonotype. The V gene is TRBV7-9, the J gene TRBJ1-2; 7 bases line up with TRBD1. The CDR3 is made up of 15 amino acids. J gave up 6 bases and V 4 bases, and 11 bases lay outside the gene matches. Germline V gene data show CDR1 as SEHNR and CDR2 as FQNEAQ (reference sequence). The DNA for the CDR3 is TGTGCCAGCAGCTCCTTCGACAGGGCCAGTGATGGCTACACCTTC. Encoded protein: CASSSFDRASDGYTF.

In this sample, this clonotype is medium-sized. The chain has TRBV20-1 and TRBJ2-5; perhaps TRBD1 as D (5 bases). The CDR3 extends over 12 amino acids. The ends were cut back, 6 bases at V and 5 bases at J, with 13 bases in the middle. From germline, CDR1 is DFQATT and CDR2 SNEGSKA (reference sequence). CDR3 nucleotides: TGCAGTGCCTCAGGGTTTTCGGAGACCCAGTACTTC. Its protein is CSASGFSETQYF.

The rearrangement links TRBV7-2 to TRBJ2-5; D possibly uses TRBD1 or TRBD2 (6 bases each). With 5 bases removed from V and 1 base from J, the gap between germline ends came to 11 bases. Germline V gene lookup returns CDR1 SGHTA and CDR2 FQGNSA. The CDR3 is 14 residues long. The CDR3 DNA follows: TGTGCCAGCAGCGGGGGGCTCATCCAAGAGACCCAGTACTTC. It yields the protein CASSGGLIQETQYF.

Worth noting for this clonotype: A junction boundary mismatches the germline segment, possibly from a read error. V usage is TRBV18 and J usage is TRBJ1-1; D gene ambiguous. Germline CDR1 KGHSH, CDR2 LQKENI. The CDR3 is made up of 13 amino acids. The DNA of the CDR3 is TGTGCCAGCTCATCCTCACAGAACACTGAATCTTTCTTT. Translation: CASSSSQNTESFF.

The rearrangement uses TRBV10-3 and TRBJ2-7; D perhaps matches TRBD1 (6 bases). The CDR3 contains 13 residues. Germline V CDR1 and CDR2: ENHRY, SYGVKD. The V and J ends lost 6 bases and 4 bases respectively, with 13 bases between them. The chain's CDR3 is CAISPTGSYEQYF. The CDR3 coding sequence is TGTGCCATCAGCCCCACAGGGTCTTACGAGCAGTACTTC.

The chain links TRBV3-1 to TRBJ1-3; D is undetermined. This CDR3 contains 13 residues. Germline lookup yields CDR1 LGHDT and CDR2 YNNKEL (reference sequence). Between the trimmed V and J ends, which lost 0 bases and 4 bases, there was a span of 4 bases. The DNA for the CDR3 is TGTGCCAGCAGCCAAGACAGCGGAAACACCATATATTTT. This encodes CASSQDSGNTIYF. Supplemented by reference TRBV3-1 and TRBJ1-3, the full variable domain reads DTAVSQTPKYLVTQMGNDKSIKCEQNLGHDTMYWYKQDSKKFLKIMFSYNNKELIINETVPNRFSPKSPDKAHLNLHINSLELGDSAVYFCASSQDSGNTIYFGEGSWLTVV.

This clonotype has just a few counts. The V call is TRBV5-1, the J call TRBJ2-1; 8 nucleotides match TRBD1. V was clipped by 4 bases and J by 3 bases; unmatched bases: 6. Germline assignment: CDR1 SGHRS and CDR2 YFSETQ. This CDR3 has 15 residues. This CDR3 reads CASSAQQGDYNEQFF. CDR3 nucleotide sequence: TGCGCCAGCAGCGCCCAACAGGGGGACTACAATGAGCAGTTCTTC.

Turning to this clonotype: Its ends do not fully match the called genes, so a read error is possible. The rearrangement joins TRBV6-1 to TRBJ1-1; D might be TRBD1 (6 bases). The CDR3 is 13 residues long. Looked up from germline, CDR1 is MNHNS and CDR2 is SASEGT. In nucleotides, the CDR3 is TGTGTCAGCAGGGACACCAGCGGCACTGAAGCTTTCTTT. This codes for CVSRDTSGTEAFF.

Within the sample, this clonotype is medium-sized. This chain joins TRBV29-1 and TRBJ1-1; 7 bases line up with TRBD1. In germline, CDR1 is SQVTM, CDR2 ANQGSEA. Trimming at V came to 3 bases and at J to 10 bases, leaving 5 bases not matched to a gene. There are 11 residues in the CDR3. CDR3: CSVDFRGGAFF. CDR3 sequence (DNA): TGCAGCGTTGATTTCAGGGGGGGAGCTTTCTTT.

The chain recombines TRBV4-1 with TRBJ1-1; no firm D call. CDR3 length equals 13 residues. The ends were cut back, 0 bases at V and 0 bases at J, with 2 bases in the middle. Germline loops: CDR1 MGHRA, CDR2 YSYEKL. The CDR3 nucleotides read TGCGCCAGCAGCCAAGAGGTGAACACTGAAGCTTTCTTT. Protein: CASSQEVNTEAFF.

V and J are TRBV4-3 and TRBJ2-1; a weak D match, TRBD2 (7 bases). The germline V and J ends were trimmed by 6 bases and 2 bases, with 14 bases remaining between them. The CDR3 length is 15 residues. CDR1 is LGHNA, CDR2 YSLEER, per germline. DNA for the CDR3: TGCGCCAGCAGTCCCAGCGGGACAACCTACAATGAGCAGTTCTTC. Its translation: CASSPSGTTYNEQFF.

This clonotype occurred a few times. This sequence joins TRBV20-1 and TRBJ1-6; 8 nucleotides agree with TRBD1. CDR1 DFQATT and CDR2 SNEGSKA come from the germline V gene (reference sequence). Trimming removed 6 bases from V and 5 bases from J; junction bases left unmatched: 6. This CDR3 comprises 14 residues. Here the CDR3 DNA reads TGCAGTGCCAAGGGACAGGCCAATAATTCACCCCTCCACTTT. This encodes CSAKGQANNSPLHF.

This clonotype occurred a few times. The V call is TRBV25-1, the J call TRBJ2-3, with D perhaps assigned TRBD1 or TRBD2 (5 bases each). The CDR3 is 16 residues long. V was clipped by 3 bases and J by 2 bases, with 15 bases between them. Germline CDR1 is MGHDK and CDR2 is SYGVNS. CDR3 region: CASSDWDHDPTDTQYF. Here the CDR3 DNA reads TGTGCCAGCAGTGACTGGGACCACGACCCCACAGATACGCAGTATTTT.

Here the CDR3 DNA reads TGCGCCAGCAGCACGGGGGGGCCCCTTTACAATGAGCAGTTCTTC. Residues: CASSTGGPLYNEQFF. The chain recombines TRBV5-1 with TRBJ2-1; 8 positions agree with TRBD2. Losses at the gene ends were 4 bases for V and 4 bases for J; bases not matched to a gene: 7. The CDR3 length is 15 residues. Germline CDR1 is SGHRS and CDR2 is YFSETQ.

The J gene is TRBJ2-5, the V gene TRBV7-8; no reliable D call. The length of the CDR3 is 14 residues. V lost 5 bases and J lost 2, with 12 bases in between. Per the germline V gene, CDR1 is SGHVS and CDR2 is FQNEAQ. CDR3 sequence reads: CASSPREEQETQYF. Written as DNA, the CDR3 is TGTGCCAGCAGCCCGCGTGAAGAACAAGAGACCCAGTACTTC.

The CDR3 DNA reads TGCAGTGCCGACAGGGGGCTGCAAGAGACCCAGTACTTC. It specifies CSADRGLQETQYF. The chain carries TRBV20-1 and TRBJ2-5, with TRBD1 matching 10 bases. The germline V gene encodes CDR1 DFQATT and CDR2 SNEGSKA (reference sequence). CDR3 length equals 13 residues. V was pared by 6 bases and J by 2 bases, with 3 bases of the junction left unmatched.

This clonotype came up a few times. The chain uses TRBV20-1 and TRBJ2-3; no clear D. Germline CDR1 DFQATT, CDR2 SNEGSKA (reference sequence). The CDR3 is 13 residues long. The ends were cut back, 5 bases at V and 0 bases at J, with 9 bases in the middle. The CDR3 bases are TGCAGTGCTCGACCCCCAAGCACAGATACGCAGTATTTT. Translated: CSARPPSTDTQYF.

This chain joins TRBV12-3 or TRBV12-4 and TRBJ2-7, with 7 bases lining up with TRBD1. This CDR3 comprises 14 residues. With V trimmed by 4 bases and J by 5 bases, 8 bases remained unmatched. CDR3 loop: CASSSWTGNDEQYF. The CDR3, as DNA: TGTGCCAGCAGTTCCTGGACAGGAAACGACGAGCAGTACTTC.